These 18 T cell receptor beta chains were sequenced from one sample in a study of blood T cell repertoires in COVID-19. Repertoires were generated with immunoSEQ multiplex PCR, while TCRdb's copy carries only in-frame clones and drops some. The table lists roughly 390,000 clones, about 85% of them singletons. The specimen sequenced was peripheral blood. The receptors were sampled from a woman aged 18-29 years with acute or convalescent COVID-19.

The chain has TRBV19 and TRBJ1-5; no clear D. CDR1 and CDR2 (germline): LNHDA, SQIVND (reference sequence). Trimming took 7 bases from V and 4 from J, leaving 14 bases between them. This CDR3 has 14 residues. CDR3 loop: CASIQRESNQPQHF. The CDR3 nucleotides read TGTGCCAGTATCCAGCGGGAATCGAATCAGCCCCAGCATTTT.

In nucleotides, the CDR3 is TGTGCCAGCAGCTTCGAGAATTCACCCCTCCACTTT. Amino acid sequence: CASSFENSPLHF. The chain is built from TRBV11-2 and TRBJ1-6; D uncertain. This CDR3 has 12 amino acids. Per germline, CDR1 SGHAT and CDR2 FQNNGV. V was cut by 3 bases and J by 7 bases, with 4 bases left in between.

The rearrangement uses TRBV7-3 and TRBJ2-1; 8 positions agree with TRBD1. Germline trimming cut 5 bases from V and 5 bases from J; bases unmatched to any gene: 5. Germline lookup yields CDR1 SGHTA and CDR2 FQGTGA. The CDR3 extends over 14 amino acids. CDR3 sequence reads: CASSPGQENNEQFF. The CDR3 coding sequence is TGTGCCAGCAGCCCGGGACAGGAGAACAATGAGCAGTTCTTC.

The V gene is TRBV29-1, the J gene TRBJ1-1; D is uncertain. Germline V lookup: CDR1 SQVTM, CDR2 ANQGSEA. The CDR3 covers 14 residues. Deletions cut 3 bases from V and 2 bases from J, with 13 bases between. The CDR3 protein is CSVEGATYNTEAFF. The CDR3 region has the DNA TGCAGCGTTGAGGGCGCCACTTACAACACTGAAGCTTTCTTT. Full variable domain (missing parts from reference TRBV29-1 and TRBJ1-1): SAVISQKPSRDICQRGTSLTIQCQVDSQVTMMFWYRQQPGQSLTLIATANQGSEATYESGFVIDKFPISRPNLTFSTLTVSNMSPEDSSIYLCSVEGATYNTEAFFGQGTRLTVV.

This clone was recorded a few times. This chain links TRBV12-3 or TRBV12-4 with TRBJ1-6, with D hard to call. The ends were cut back, 3 bases at V and 8 bases at J, with 5 bases in the middle. This CDR3 is built from 12 residues. The CDR3 DNA reads as TGTGCCAGCAGTTTCGTTGATTCACCCCTCCACTTT. It translates to CASSFVDSPLHF.

This clone was picked up one time. This chain joins TRBV18 and TRBJ2-7; possible D gene TRBD1, 5 bases. CDR3 length: 15 residues. Trimming took 5 bases from V and 4 from J, leaving 18 bases between them. The germline gives CDR1 KGHSH, CDR2 LQKENI. CDR3 in amino acids: CASSSLVVREYEQYF. In DNA, the CDR3 is TGTGCCAGCTCAAGTTTAGTCGTCAGGGAATACGAGCAGTACTTC.

The chain couples TRBV24-1 to TRBJ2-3; TRBD2 matches 7 bases. Unmatched junction bases numbered 5, after V lost 5 bases and J lost 1 base. Germline CDR1 KGHDR, CDR2 SFDVKD. The CDR3 consists of 15 residues. The CDR3 region is CATSVGSGGTDTQYF. CDR3 DNA: TGTGCCACCAGTGTTGGAAGCGGGGGCACAGATACGCAGTATTTT.

The rearrangement links TRBV11-1 to TRBJ2-7; 7 bases match TRBD1. Unmatched junction bases numbered 7, after V lost 5 bases and J lost 9 bases. Germline lookup yields CDR1 SGHAT and CDR2 FQDESV (reference sequence). This CDR3 is built from 12 residues. The DNA of the CDR3 is TGTGCCAGCAGCGGGACAGCCCTCGGGCAGTACTTC. It encodes CASSGTALGQYF.

The CDR3 DNA sequence: TGCGCCAGCAGCTTGGGCGTGGGAGATTCCCACAATGAGCAGTTCTTC. It yields the protein CASSLGVGDSHNEQFF. The rearrangement links TRBV5-1 to TRBJ2-1; possibly TRBD2 for D (5 bases). Trimming removed 0 bases at V and 5 bases at J, with 15 bases between. CDR3 length equals 16 residues. In germline, CDR1 is SGHRS, CDR2 YFSETQ.

The J gene is TRBJ2-7, the V gene TRBV7-2; the D gene is possibly TRBD1 (6 bases). Germline lookup yields CDR1 SGHTA and CDR2 FQGNSA. V dropped 3 bases and J dropped 2 bases, with 11 bases sitting between them. The CDR3 totals 14 residues. The CDR3 is CASSFGTRTYEQYF. CDR3 DNA: TGTGCCAGCAGCTTTGGGACAAGAACCTACGAGCAGTACTTC.

The chain carries TRBV10-3 and TRBJ1-2, with TRBD1 matching over 12 bases. J was trimmed by 7 bases and V by 5 bases; bases with no gene match: 17. The CDR3 extends over 18 amino acids. Germline-derived CDR1 and CDR2 are ENHRY and SYGVKD. The DNA of the CDR3 is TGTGCCATCAGTCTATTCGGGGACAGGGGGCTCCCTCCCCCTGGCTACACCTTC. Translating gives CAISLFGDRGLPPPGYTF.

The rearrangement joins TRBV7-2 to TRBJ2-5, with 8 bases aligning to TRBD1. There are 14 residues in the CDR3. V shed 3 bases, J shed 5 bases, and the junction held 5 bases outside the gene matches. Germline V gene data show CDR1 as SGHTA and CDR2 as FQGNSA. The CDR3: CASSFLDREETQYF. For the CDR3, the DNA is TGTGCCAGCAGCTTCCTGGACAGGGAGGAGACCCAGTACTTC.

V gene TRBV6-5 combines with J gene TRBJ2-1; a possible D gene is TRBD2 (6 bases). The germline V gene has CDR1 MNHEY and CDR2 SVGAGI. Trimming stripped 4 bases from V and 10 bases from J, with 14 bases between. The CDR3 consists of 13 residues. The CDR3 protein is CASSFARAGEQFF. The CDR3, as DNA: TGTGCCAGCAGTTTCGCCCGTGCGGGGGAGCAGTTCTTC.

The V gene is TRBV18, the J gene TRBJ1-5, with D unclear. CDR1 KGHSH and CDR2 LQKENI come from the germline V gene. CDR3 length equals 14 residues. The ends were cut back, 2 bases at V and 4 bases at J, with 9 bases in the middle. Here the CDR3 reads CASSPIAANQPQHF. CDR3 coding DNA: TGTGCCAGCTCACCAATTGCGGCAAATCAGCCCCAGCATTTT.

This chain uses TRBV20-1 with TRBJ2-1, with 9 nucleotides matching TRBD2. This CDR3 contains 15 residues. V was pared by 3 bases and J by 4 bases, with 7 bases of the junction left unmatched. In germline, CDR1 is DFQATT, CDR2 SNEGSKA (reference sequence). The CDR3 region has the DNA TGCAGTGCTAGTTCGCTAGCGGGACTTTACAATGAGCAGTTCTTC. Protein sequence: CSASSLAGLYNEQFF.

The rearrangement uses TRBV7-3 and TRBJ2-3; TRBD2 matches at 10 bases. CDR1 and CDR2 from the germline V gene are SGHTA and FQGTGA. CDR3 length equals 16 residues. V lost 5 bases and J lost 4; bases outside the gene matches: 9. This CDR3 reads CASSRTVAGGADTQYF. The DNA for the CDR3 is TGTGCCAGCAGCCGAACTGTAGCGGGGGGTGCAGATACGCAGTATTTT. Full variable domain (outside the CDR3, taken from reference TRBV7-3 and TRBJ2-3): GAGVSQTPSNKVTEKGKYVELRCDPISGHTALYWYRQSLGQGPEFLIYFQGTGAADDSGLPNDRFFAVRPEGSVSTLKIQRTERGDSAVYLCASSRTVAGGADTQYFGPGTRLTVL.

V gene TRBV5-1 combines with J gene TRBJ1-1; 7 nucleotides align to TRBD1. The CDR3 has 15 amino acids. Germline loops: CDR1 SGHRS, CDR2 YFSETQ. The ends lost 7 bases at V and 3 bases at J; junction bases unmatched: 12. This chain's CDR3 is CASQTGRQGDTEAFF. Written as DNA, the CDR3 is TGCGCCAGCCAAACGGGGCGGCAGGGGGACACTGAAGCTTTCTTT.

V and J are TRBV25-1 and TRBJ1-2; D is uncertain. Trimming shortened V by 0 bases and J by 5 bases, and 10 bases separated the two germline ends. The CDR3 has 14 amino acids. Germline CDR1 MGHDK, CDR2 SYGVNS. The CDR3, as DNA: TGTGCCAGCAGTGAATACGTAGAATCGTATGGCTACACCTTC. Translating gives CASSEYVESYGYTF.